This passage covers 20 T cell receptor beta chains from one sample sequenced in a study of shared clonotypes between healthy human individuals. Sequencing was performed with immunoSEQ multiplex PCR; in TCRdb, only in-frame clones are kept and a portion is missing. The sample carries around 1.9 million clones, 85% to 95% recorded once. The naive CD8 fraction comprised CD45RO-negative cells positively selected for CCR7 and excluded terminally differentiated effector memory CD45RA+ cells. Sequencing was performed on naive CD8+ T cells from PBMCs. Source of these receptors: a man aged 18 to 35 in good health. Some clones in this sample may be carry-over from other donors' samples.

This clone showed up just a few times. This CDR3 is also generated by other DNA sequences in the sample. CDR3 in DNA: TGCGCCAGCAGCCAAGACAGGGGCAACACTGAAGCTTTCTTT. Translation: CASSQDRGNTEAFF. V gene TRBV4-3 combines with J gene TRBJ1-1; possible D gene TRBD1, 6 bases. The CDR3 contains 14 residues. Per germline, CDR1 LGHNA and CDR2 YSLEER. V was trimmed by 0 bases and J by 2 bases, leaving 7 bases between them.

The chain uses TRBV27 and TRBJ1-2, with TRBD1 as a possible D gene (6 bases). Germline CDR1 is MNHEY and CDR2 is SMNVEV (reference sequence). The CDR3 sequence is 16 residues long. Trimming removed 1 base at V and 4 bases at J, with 16 bases between. The CDR3 loop is CASSLLGGAYGYGYTF. In nucleotides, the CDR3 is TGTGCCAGCAGTTTATTGGGGGGCGCCTATGGCTATGGCTACACCTTC.

The V call is TRBV4-2, the J call TRBJ1-2; maybe TRBD1 (6 bases). V dropped 1 base and J dropped 4 bases, with 19 bases sitting between them. CDR3 length equals 17 residues. Germline CDR1 and CDR2: LGHNA and YNFKEQ. For the CDR3, the DNA is TGTGCCAGCAGCCAAGGGGGACCGGCGGGGACACTCTATGGCTACACCTTC. It specifies CASSQGGPAGTLYGYTF.

The rearrangement joins TRBV27 to TRBJ1-6; D is ambiguous. This CDR3 is built from 21 residues. Germline loops: CDR1 MNHEY, CDR2 SMNVEV (reference sequence). V was pared by 2 bases and J by 4 bases, with 27 bases between. As DNA, the CDR3 is TGTGCCAGCAGTTTACGGGTGGGGAAGTTTGGTCGTGACGTGTATAATTCACCCCTCCACTTT. This codes for CASSLRVGKFGRDVYNSPLHF.

A few counts support this clone. The V gene is TRBV6-5, the J gene TRBJ1-1; D is undetermined. This CDR3 is 13 amino acids long. The germline V and J ends were trimmed by 6 bases and 1 base, with 9 bases remaining between them. CDR1 and CDR2 (germline): MNHEY, SVGAGI. CDR3 in DNA: TGTGCCAGCAGACGCGCTAGGAACACTGAAGCTTTCTTT. It codes for CASRRARNTEAFF.

V usage is TRBV15 and J usage is TRBJ2-7, with 7 bases fitting TRBD1. Germline trimming cut 5 bases from V and 3 bases from J; bases unmatched to any gene: 4. This CDR3 spans 13 amino acids. From germline, CDR1 is LNHNV and CDR2 YYDKDF (reference sequence). Here the CDR3 reads CATSPGQNYEQYF. The CDR3 DNA sequence: TGTGCCACCAGCCCGGGACAGAACTACGAGCAGTACTTC. The full variable domain, with the rest looked up from reference TRBV15 and TRBJ2-7, is DAMVIQNPRYQVTQFGKPVTLSCSQTLNHNVMYWYQQKSSQAPKLLFHYYDKDFNNEADTPDNFQSRRPNTSFCFLDIRSPGLGDTAMYLCATSPGQNYEQYFGPGTRLTVT.

V and J are TRBV7-9 and TRBJ2-5; possibly TRBD1 for D (6 bases). The germline gives CDR1 SEHNR, CDR2 FQNEAQ (reference sequence). This CDR3 is built from 15 residues. V gave up 5 bases and J gave up 3 bases, with 16 bases separating them. CDR3 DNA sequence: TGTGCCAGCAGCAGGCGACAGGAGATTAAAGAGACCCAGTACTTC. Its translation is CASSRRQEIKETQYF.

This chain links TRBV5-1 with TRBJ1-5; TRBD1 might be the D (5 bases). The ends were cut back, 4 bases at V and 0 bases at J, with 8 bases in the middle. The germline gives CDR1 SGHRS, CDR2 YFSETQ. The CDR3 totals 14 residues. CDR3 residues: CASSPDNSNQPQHF. CDR3 nucleotide sequence: TGCGCCAGCAGCCCGGACAATAGCAATCAGCCCCAGCATTTT.

The chain is built from TRBV7-8 and TRBJ2-2; 7 bases fit TRBD1. Germline CDR1 and CDR2: SGHVS and FQNEAQ. V shed 2 bases and J 3 bases; nucleotides not matched to a gene: 3. The CDR3 totals 15 residues. CDR3 loop: CASSLYRGYTGELFF. CDR3 coding DNA: TGTGCCAGCAGCTTATACAGGGGTTACACCGGGGAGCTGTTTTTT.

J is TRBJ1-2 and V is TRBV27, with TRBD1 identical over 8 bases. This CDR3 comprises 15 residues. After removal of 5 bases from V and 3 bases from J, the junction contained 8 bases not matched to a gene. Germline lookup yields CDR1 MNHEY and CDR2 SMNVEV (reference sequence). The CDR3 reads CASSLAGGGYYGYTF. CDR3 DNA: TGTGCCAGCAGTCTTGCAGGGGGCGGTTACTATGGCTACACCTTC.

The chain employs TRBV9 and TRBJ2-2; TRBD2 might be the D (6 bases). Per the germline V gene, CDR1 is SGDLS and CDR2 is YYNGEE. V gave up 1 base and J gave up 1 base, with 14 bases separating them. The CDR3 covers 17 residues. CDR3 sequence (DNA): TGTGCCAGCAGCGTACGAGGCGGAGGGTTGAACACCGGGGAGCTGTTTTTT. This gives the protein CASSVRGGGLNTGELFF. The variable domain in full, completed from reference TRBV9 and TRBJ2-2, reads DSGVTQTPKHLITATGQRVTLRCSPRSGDLSVYWYQQSLDQGLQFLIQYYNGEERAKGNILERFSAQQFPDLHSELNLSSLELGDSALYFCASSVRGGGLNTGELFFGEGSRLTVL.

The rearrangement links TRBV19 to TRBJ2-2; tentative D call: TRBD1 (6 bases). From germline, CDR1 is LNHDA and CDR2 SQIVND (reference sequence). The V end was cut by 5 bases, the J end by 7 bases, with 11 bases between. The CDR3 is 13 residues long. The CDR3: CASSLQGGGELFF. CDR3 in DNA: TGTGCCAGTAGTTTACAGGGCGGCGGGGAGCTGTTTTTT.

This chain uses TRBV9 with TRBJ2-1; 11 bases match TRBD2. This CDR3 comprises 15 residues. From germline, CDR1 is SGDLS and CDR2 YYNGEE. Trimming cost V 4 bases and J 4 bases; bases outside gene matches: 4. This CDR3 reads CASSSLAGVYNEQFF. Here the CDR3 DNA reads TGTGCCAGCAGCTCACTAGCGGGAGTGTACAATGAGCAGTTCTTC.

This chain links TRBV6-5 with TRBJ2-3, with D hard to call. Germline V gives CDR1 MNHEY, CDR2 SVGAGI. The V end was cut by 8 bases, the J end by 0 bases, with 15 bases between. The CDR3 sequence is 15 residues long. The CDR3 DNA follows: TGTGCCAGCCGTGCGGCTGGGTTTAGCACAGATACGCAGTATTTT. Protein sequence: CASRAAGFSTDTQYF.

With respect to this clone: Other DNA sequences in this sample translate to the same CDR3. The chain carries TRBV28 and TRBJ2-1; no clear D. The V gene's germline CDR1 is MDHEN and CDR2 SYDVKM. The length of the CDR3 is 12 residues. Trimming left V 3 bases short and J 5 bases short, with 5 bases between. The CDR3 spells CASSLGDNEQFF. Here the CDR3 DNA reads TGTGCCAGCAGTTTGGGCGACAATGAGCAGTTCTTC.

V is TRBV6-5 and J is TRBJ2-5; D may be TRBD1 or TRBD2 (5 bases each). From germline, CDR1 is MNHEY and CDR2 SVGAGI. The ends were cut back, 2 bases at V and 5 bases at J, with 12 bases in the middle. The CDR3 has 14 residues. CDR3 protein: CASSYMGEVETQYF. The CDR3 nucleotides are TGTGCCAGCAGTTACATGGGGGAAGTGGAGACCCAGTACTTC.

CDR3 DNA sequence: TGTGCCAGCAGTTTCACCCGGACAGGGAAGAGGGAGCAGTACTTC. This sequence encodes CASSFTRTGKREQYF. The chain uses TRBV28 and TRBJ2-7; 8 bases align to TRBD1. The germline V gene has CDR1 MDHEN and CDR2 SYDVKM. The length of the CDR3 is 15 residues. V trimming: 3 bases; J trimming: 7 bases; junction bases outside the gene matches: 11.

This chain joins TRBV27 and TRBJ2-5; 8 positions agree with TRBD1. V shed 5 bases and J 5 bases; nucleotides not matched to a gene: 10. Germline V gene lookup returns CDR1 MNHEY and CDR2 SMNVEV (reference sequence). This CDR3 region has 15 residues. As DNA, the CDR3 is TGTGCCAGCAGTCCCCTTAGACAGGGGCTGGAGACCCAGTACTTC. It yields the protein CASSPLRQGLETQYF.

On this clone: Other DNA sequences in the same sample also yield this CDR3. The chain links TRBV10-3 to TRBJ2-7, with D unresolved. The CDR3 is 11 residues long. Germline CDR1 ENHRY, CDR2 SYGVKD. The germline V and J ends were trimmed by 2 bases and 6 bases, with 5 bases remaining between them. For the CDR3, the DNA is TGTGCCATCAGTGAGGGGGTCGAGCAGTACTTC. This gives the protein CAISEGVEQYF.

This clone was detected once. The rearrangement joins TRBV7-6 to TRBJ2-6; D gene uncertain. The CDR3 is made up of 19 amino acids. CDR1 is SGHVS and CDR2 is FNYEAQ in the germline V gene. The V end lost 0 bases, the J end lost 1 base, and 16 bases lay between the germline ends. The CDR3 sequence is CASSLALGKSRSGANVLTF. In DNA, the CDR3 is TGTGCCAGCAGCTTAGCACTCGGCAAGTCAAGGTCTGGGGCCAACGTCCTGACTTTC.